The rows below give T cell receptor beta chains drawn from one sample of a study of blood T cells in healthy people across ages. Each CDR3 protein gets one entry after TCRdb re-called the 5' RACE reads with MiXCR. The profile shows over 950,000 distinct CDR3 sequences, roughly two fifths of them singletons. Sequencing was done on a sample of blood. These receptors were collected from a man between 18 and 29 years old in good health. Each CDR3 is given with its conserved first and last residue. Fields, in order: V gene, clone size, D gene, J gene, CDR3 protein, CDR3 DNA. The D gene is left open where the match is weak. Clone sizes are given selectively: once, few, many, or a class where the clone is expanded.

>TRBV20-1|.|.|TRBJ2-2
CSARRQQNTGELFF
TGCAGTGCTAGAAGACAGCAGAACACCGGGGAGCTGTTTTTT
>TRBV20-1|.|TRBD2|TRBJ2-3
CSASKNRGLAGGRSTDTQYF
TGCAGTGCTAGTAAAAATCGCGGACTAGCGGGGGGGCGGAGCACAGATACGCAGTATTTT
>TRBV6-6|.|.|TRBJ1-5
CASSSGPSNQPQHF
TGTGCCAGCAGCTCTGGGCCTAGCAATCAGCCCCAGCATTTT
>TRBV4-3|once|.|TRBJ2-1
CASSPSPPLYNEQFF
TGCGCCAGCAGCCCCAGCCCCCCCCTCTACAATGAGCAGTTCTTC
>TRBV10-3|.|.|TRBJ1-6
CAISESPGTNNSPLHF
TGTGCCATCAGTGAGTCGCCCGGGACAAATAATTCGCCCCTCCACTTT
>TRBV7-2|.|TRBD1|TRBJ1-1
CASTKTGGSGAEAFF
TGTGCCAGCACCAAGACAGGGGGAAGCGGAGCTGAAGCTTTCTTT
>TRBV12-3/TRBV12-4|.|.|TRBJ2-3
CARSLFADTQYF
TGTGCCCGCAGTTTGTTCGCAGATACGCAGTATTTT
>TRBV7-9|.|.|TRBJ2-1
CASSPVGSPYNEQFF
TGTGCCAGCAGTCCCGTTGGATCGCCCTACAATGAGCAGTTCTTC
>TRBV6-5|few|TRBD1|TRBJ2-5
CASSSQGAETQYF
TGTGCCAGCAGTTCCCAGGGGGCAGAGACCCAGTACTTC
>TRBV12-3/TRBV12-4|.|.|TRBJ1-6
CASSFLRDSPLHF
TGTGCCAGCAGTTTTCTAAGGGATTCACCCCTCCACTTT
>TRBV4-2|.|.|TRBJ1-4
CASSQVVGQGIMNGLFF
TGTGCCAGCAGCCAAGTAGTAGGGCAGGGTATAATGAATGGACTGTTTTTT
>TRBV20-1|.|TRBD1|TRBJ1-1
CSASRAPGQGATEAFF
TGCAGTGCTAGTCGGGCGCCTGGACAGGGGGCTACTGAAGCTTTCTTT
>TRBV28|few|.|TRBJ2-3
CASSLGQQRTDTQYF
TGTGCCAGCAGTTTGGGCCAACAGCGCACAGATACGCAGTATTTT
>TRBV4-3|few|.|TRBJ1-1
CASSQGGKNTEAFF
TGCGCCAGCAGCCAGGGTGGTAAGAACACTGAAGCTTTCTTT
>TRBV6-2/TRBV6-3|.|.|TRBJ2-3
CASSPTSGVDTQYF
TGTGCCAGCAGCCCAACGTCGGGGGTTGATACGCAGTATTTT
>TRBV6-5|.|.|TRBJ1-2
CASSRSSDYGYTF
TGTGCCAGCAGTCGTAGCTCGGACTATGGCTACACCTTC
>TRBV6-6|.|.|TRBJ1-4
CASKEGGARTNEKLFF
TGTGCCAGCAAGGAGGGGGGGGCCAGAACTAATGAAAAACTGTTTTTT
>TRBV5-6|few|TRBD1|TRBJ2-7
CASSLLGGPYEQYF
TGTGCCAGCAGCTTGTTAGGGGGCCCCTACGAGCAGTACTTC
>TRBV6-5|few|.|TRBJ2-3
CASSYSSLSSRYLLASTDTQYF
TGTGCCAGCAGTTACTCGAGTCTATCCTCCCGGTACTTACTTGCTAGCACAGATACGCAGTATTTT
>TRBV4-3|.|.|TRBJ2-1
CVSSQDLGEQFF
TGCGTCAGCAGCCAAGATTTAGGCGAGCAGTTCTTC
>TRBV29-1|.|.|TRBJ1-1
CSVVETSTEAFF
TGCAGCGTTGTCGAGACGAGCACTGAAGCTTTCTTT
>TRBV28|.|.|TRBJ1-6
CASSAFRGRYNSPLHF
TGTGCCAGCAGCGCTTTTAGGGGTCGGTATAATTCACCCCTCCACTTT
>TRBV3-1|many|.|TRBJ1-2
CASSQDRSYGYTF
TGTGCCAGCAGCCAAGACAGAAGCTATGGCTACACCTTC
>TRBV6-1|.|.|TRBJ1-2
CASSRAANYGYIF
TGTGCCAGCTCCCGGGCCGCTAACTATGGCTACATCTTC
>TRBV9|.|.|TRBJ2-1
CASSVGDSGHYNEQFF
TGTGCAAGCAGCGTAGGGGATAGCGGACATTACAATGAGCAGTTCTTC
>TRBV6-6|once|.|TRBJ1-1
CASSKILGVNTEVFF
TGTGCCAGCAGTAAGATCTTGGGGGTGAACACTGAAGTTTTCTTT